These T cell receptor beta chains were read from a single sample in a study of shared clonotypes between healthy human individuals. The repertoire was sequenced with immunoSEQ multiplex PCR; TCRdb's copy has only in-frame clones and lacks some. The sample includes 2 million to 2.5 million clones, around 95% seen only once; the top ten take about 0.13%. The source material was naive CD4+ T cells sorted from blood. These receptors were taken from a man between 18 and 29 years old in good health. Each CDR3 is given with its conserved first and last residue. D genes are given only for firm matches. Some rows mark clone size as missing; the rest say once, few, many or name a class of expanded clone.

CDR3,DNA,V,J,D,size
CASRAGGLYGYTF,TGTGCCAGCAGAGCAGGAGGACTTTATGGCTACACCTTC,TRBV6-6,TRBJ1-2,.,once
CASSWTSGGFADTQYF,TGTGCCAGCAGTTGGACTAGCGGGGGTTTCGCAGATACGCAGTATTTT,TRBV6-5,TRBJ2-3,TRBD2,.
CAIPPSTTSYF,TGTGCCATCCCCCCAAGTACGACCTCGTACTTC,TRBV11-2,TRBJ1-2,.,.
CASSSGTGFEQYF,TGCGCCAGCAGCAGCGGGACAGGGTTCGAGCAGTACTTC,TRBV5-1,TRBJ2-7,TRBD1,.
CASSPTDRRVNYGYTF,TGTGCCAGCAGTCCGACGGACAGAAGGGTTAACTATGGCTACACCTTC,TRBV2,TRBJ1-2,.,once
CASSISDRMNTEAFF,TGTGCCAGTAGTATATCGGACAGGATGAACACTGAAGCTTTCTTT,TRBV19,TRBJ1-1,TRBD1,.
CASSEAPTSLTDTQYF,TGTGCCAGCAGTGAAGCTCCTACTAGTCTCACAGATACGCAGTATTTT,TRBV6-1,TRBJ2-3,.,.
CASSQIATAGYNEQFF,TGCGCCAGCAGCCAAATCGCAACGGCGGGCTACAATGAGCAGTTCTTC,TRBV4-1,TRBJ2-1,.,.
CASSLSGSGTGELFF,TGTGCCAGCAGCTTAAGCGGGAGTGGAACCGGGGAGCTGTTTTTT,TRBV11-3,TRBJ2-2,TRBD2,.
CASSYSRFFNNEQFF,TGTGCCAGCAGTTACTCGAGATTTTTTAACAATGAGCAGTTCTTC,TRBV6-5,TRBJ2-1,.,.
CASSTVLAGAFETQYF,TGTGCCAGCAGTACCGTCTTGGCGGGGGCTTTCGAGACCCAGTACTTC,TRBV2,TRBJ2-5,.,.
CASNPRRQGAQPQHF,TGTGCCAGCAACCCCCGGAGACAGGGCGCTCAGCCCCAGCATTTT,TRBV6-4,TRBJ1-5,TRBD1,.
CASSGSSGSLPSYNEQFF,TGCGCCAGCAGCGGGAGTAGCGGTTCCCTCCCTTCCTACAATGAGCAGTTCTTC,TRBV4-1,TRBJ2-1,.,.
CASSPWTVLYQETQYF,TGCGCCAGCAGCCCCTGGACAGTTTTGTACCAAGAGACCCAGTACTTC,TRBV5-1,TRBJ2-5,.,.
CASSQVYHEQYF,TGTGCCAGCAGCCAAGTTTACCACGAGCAGTACTTC,TRBV14,TRBJ2-7,.,.
CASSEASIGVSYEQYF,TGTGCCAGCAGTGAAGCGAGTATTGGTGTTTCCTACGAGCAGTACTTC,TRBV2,TRBJ2-7,.,.
CASTYSFSGNTIYF,TGTGCCAGTACGTACAGCTTCTCTGGAAACACCATATATTTT,TRBV19,TRBJ1-3,.,.
CASSALAGGYNEQFF,TGTGCCAGCAGCGCGCTAGCGGGGGGCTACAATGAGCAGTTCTTC,TRBV11-2,TRBJ2-1,TRBD2,.
CASSPLAGGADTQYF,TGTGCCAGCTCACCGCTAGCGGGGGGGGCAGATACGCAGTATTTT,TRBV18,TRBJ2-3,TRBD2,.
CASSYGADYGYTF,TGTGCCAGCAGTTATGGGGCCGACTATGGCTACACCTTC,TRBV6-6,TRBJ1-2,.,.
CASRPTGTGEEKLFF,TGCGCCAGCAGACCCACCGGGACAGGGGAAGAAAAACTGTTTTTT,TRBV5-1,TRBJ1-4,TRBD1,.
CASSFPGREQETQYF,TGTGCCAGCAGCTTCCCGGGCAGGGAGCAAGAGACCCAGTACTTC,TRBV11-2,TRBJ2-5,.,.
CASSPYGSDHGYTF,TGTGCCAGCTCACCATATGGAAGCGATCATGGCTACACCTTC,TRBV18,TRBJ1-2,.,.
CAWSVTSKGTDTQYF,TGTGCCTGGAGTGTTACTAGCAAGGGCACAGATACGCAGTATTTT,TRBV30,TRBJ2-3,.,.
CASSQKAGTGDRDGYTF,TGCGCCAGCAGCCAGAAGGCCGGGACAGGGGATCGTGATGGCTACACCTTC,TRBV4-1,TRBJ1-2,TRBD1,.
CASSVTGTPYEQYF,TGCGCCAGCAGCGTCACCGGGACACCCTACGAGCAGTACTTC,TRBV5-1,TRBJ2-7,.,.
CAWRPSDTQYF,TGTGCCTGGAGGCCCTCAGATACGCAGTATTTT,TRBV30,TRBJ2-3,.,.
CASRNPTENTGELFF,TGTGCCAGCCGAAATCCGACAGAGAACACCGGGGAGCTGTTTTTT,TRBV18,TRBJ2-2,.,.
CASSFRQGFDSGANVLTF,TGCGCCAGCAGCTTTCGACAGGGCTTCGACTCTGGGGCCAACGTCCTGACTTTC,TRBV5-1,TRBJ2-6,TRBD1,.
CASSPGASAYTDTQYF,TGTGCCAGCAGCCCTGGGGCCAGCGCCTACACAGATACGCAGTATTTT,TRBV11-2,TRBJ2-3,.,.
CASSMGQGPGDGYTF,TGTGCCAGCAGTATGGGACAGGGTCCGGGCGATGGCTACACCTTC,TRBV6-1,TRBJ1-2,TRBD1,.
CASSFVPSGSTDTQYF,TGCGCCAGCAGCTTCGTTCCTAGCGGGAGTACAGATACGCAGTATTTT,TRBV5-1,TRBJ2-3,TRBD2,.
CASSPLTSTYEQYF,TGTGCCAGCAGTCCGCTGACATCCACCTACGAGCAGTACTTC,TRBV27,TRBJ2-7,.,.
CASSPVASGSGEQYF,TGTGCCAGCAGCCCCGTAGCGAGCGGGAGTGGCGAGCAGTACTTC,TRBV7-2,TRBJ2-7,TRBD2,.
CASSQGTGDRYEQYF,TGCGCCAGCAGCCAGGGGACAGGGGACAGGTACGAGCAGTACTTC,TRBV4-1,TRBJ2-7,TRBD1,once
CAISPSGTGQGEQFF,TGTGCCATCAGTCCCTCCGGGACAGGTCAAGGTGAGCAGTTCTTC,TRBV10-3,TRBJ2-1,TRBD1,.
CASSTEGGRTEAFF,TGCGCCAGCAGCACCGAGGGGGGGCGCACTGAAGCTTTCTTT,TRBV5-1,TRBJ1-1,.,.
CATLAVRTDTQYF,TGTGCCACTCTAGCGGTTCGCACAGATACGCAGTATTTT,TRBV10-3,TRBJ2-3,TRBD2,.
CASSLFQGLSTGELFF,TGTGCCAGCAGCTTGTTTCAGGGTTTGAGCACCGGGGAGCTGTTTTTT,TRBV7-3,TRBJ2-2,.,.
CASSLRDGGSYTF,TGTGCCAGCAGTCTCCGGGACGGTGGGTCCTACACCTTC,TRBV6-5,TRBJ1-2,.,.
CASNELGRGVNQPQHF,TGTGCCAGCAACGAGTTAGGTAGAGGGGTCAATCAGCCCCAGCATTTT,TRBV7-8,TRBJ1-5,.,.
CASSKGGATSYGYTF,TGTGCCAGCTCTAAGGGGGGAGCGACGTCCTATGGCTACACCTTC,TRBV6-5,TRBJ1-2,.,.
CASSLQAANYGYTF,TGCGCCAGCAGCTTGCAGGCAGCTAACTATGGCTACACCTTC,TRBV5-1,TRBJ1-2,.,.
CASGGQPNTEAFF,TGCGCCAGCGGAGGACAGCCGAACACTGAAGCTTTCTTT,TRBV5-1,TRBJ1-1,.,.
CASSYLTGGRTEAFF,TGTGCCAGCAGCTACTTGACAGGGGGACGGACTGAAGCTTTCTTT,TRBV7-9,TRBJ1-1,TRBD1,once
CASSVGQGEHYEQYF,TGTGCCAGCAGTGTCGGACAAGGAGAACACTACGAGCAGTACTTC,TRBV27,TRBJ2-7,.,.
CASSATSGVYNEQFF,TGTGCCAGCAGCGCGACTAGCGGGGTATACAATGAGCAGTTCTTC,TRBV9,TRBJ2-1,TRBD2,.
CASSLGEGGAYEQYF,TGCGCCAGCAGCTTGGGGGAAGGCGGAGCCTACGAGCAGTACTTC,TRBV5-1,TRBJ2-7,.,once